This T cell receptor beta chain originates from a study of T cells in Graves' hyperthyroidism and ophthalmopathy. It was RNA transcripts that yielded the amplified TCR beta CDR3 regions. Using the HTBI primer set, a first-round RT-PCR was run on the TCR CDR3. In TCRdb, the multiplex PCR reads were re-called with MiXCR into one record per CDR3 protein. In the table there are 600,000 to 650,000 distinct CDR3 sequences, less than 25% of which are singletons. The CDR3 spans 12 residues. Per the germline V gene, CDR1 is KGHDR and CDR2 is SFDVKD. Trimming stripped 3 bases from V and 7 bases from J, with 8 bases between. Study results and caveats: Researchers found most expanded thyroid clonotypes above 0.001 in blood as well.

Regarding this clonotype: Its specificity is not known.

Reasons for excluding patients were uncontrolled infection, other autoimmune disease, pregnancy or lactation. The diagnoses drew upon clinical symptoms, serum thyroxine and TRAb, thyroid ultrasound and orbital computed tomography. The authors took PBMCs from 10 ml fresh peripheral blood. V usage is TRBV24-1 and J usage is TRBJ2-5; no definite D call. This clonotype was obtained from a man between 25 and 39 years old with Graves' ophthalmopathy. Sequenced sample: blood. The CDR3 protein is CATSDAEATQYF. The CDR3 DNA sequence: TGTGCCACCAGTGATGCCGAGGCGACCCAGTACTTC.